Following are 25 T cell receptor beta chains from one sample sequenced in a study of OX40 agonist ivuxolimab in advanced cancers. Libraries were constructed by the immunoSEQ multiplex PCR assay. TCRdb holds this immuneACCESS table with in-frame rearrangements only. Some clones are missing; in checked studies, unresolved V genes explain under half, and the rest has no known cause. This sample is represented by 80,000 or so clones; approximately 85% of them were singletons. Around 2.3% of the sample goes to the ten largest clones. The source material was CD4+ or CD8+ T cells sorted from blood, sampled in a trial of the OX40 agonist ivuxolimab. The receptors here all came from an adult with an advanced solid tumor such as melanoma, head and neck, liver or kidney cancer.

This clone was seen once. The chain couples TRBV30 to TRBJ1-2; 7 nucleotides match TRBD1. Trimming cost V 2 bases and J 8 bases; bases outside gene matches: 5. This CDR3 has 12 residues. Germline V gene sequence: CDR1 GTSNPN, CDR2 SVGIG (reference sequence). DNA of the CDR3: TGTGCCTGGAGTACAGGGGATCGGGGCTACACCTTC. This codes for CAWSTGDRGYTF.

This clone was observed once. This chain joins TRBV4-3 and TRBJ1-1; D remains ambiguous. V lost 2 bases and J 0 bases, leaving 4 bases between the germline ends. The CDR3 consists of 13 residues. Germline CDR1 reads LGHNA; CDR2 reads YSLEER. The CDR3 sequence: CASSQTMNTEAFF. DNA of the CDR3: TGCGCCAGCAGCCAAACAATGAACACTGAAGCTTTCTTT.

V and J are TRBV7-3 and TRBJ2-7; 11 nucleotides match TRBD1. CDR3 length equals 16 residues. Germline CDR1 is SGHTA and CDR2 is FQGTGA. V shed 3 bases and J 7 bases; nucleotides not matched to a gene: 11. CDR3 sequence (DNA): TGTGCCAGCAGCTTCGGACGTCCGGGACAGGGGGGAGAGCAGTACTTC. This codes for CASSFGRPGQGGEQYF. Full variable domain (missing parts from reference TRBV7-3 and TRBJ2-7): GAGVSQTPSNKVTEKGKYVELRCDPISGHTALYWYRQSLGQGPEFLIYFQGTGAADDSGLPNDRFFAVRPEGSVSTLKIQRTERGDSAVYLCASSFGRPGQGGEQYFGPGTRLTVT.

The chain uses TRBV6-5 and TRBJ1-6; possibly TRBD1 for D (6 bases). The CDR3 is 15 amino acids. The ends were cut back, 6 bases at V and 9 bases at J, with 18 bases in the middle. Germline assignment: CDR1 MNHEY and CDR2 SVGAGI. CDR3 bases: TGTGCCAGCAGGGAGGGGGGGCTGGGTGGTTCACCCCTCCACTTT. Translation: CASREGGLGGSPLHF.

CDR3 residues: CASSRHSDRAGGETQYF. As DNA, the CDR3 is TGTGCCAGCAGCCGCCACTCGGACAGGGCCGGGGGGGAGACCCAGTACTTC. V and J are TRBV11-2 and TRBJ2-5; TRBD1 is a possible D gene (8 bases). The germline CDR1 and CDR2 sequences are SGHAT and FQNNGV. This CDR3 has 17 amino acids. Trimming removed 5 bases from V and 5 bases from J, with 24 bases in between. Variable domain in full (rest from reference TRBV11-2 and TRBJ2-5): EAGVAQSPRYKIIEKRQSVAFWCNPISGHATLYWYQQILGQGPKLLIQFQNNGVVDDSQLPKDRFSAERLKGVDSTLKIQPAKLEDSAVYLCASSRHSDRAGGETQYFGPGTRLLVL.

Remarks on this clone: An end of the junction does not agree with germline; a read error may underlie this. DNA of the CDR3: TGTGCCAGTAGTTTCGGTTCGGGCCCCTTCCGGGGCTACACCTTC. This codes for CASSFGSGPFRGYTF. The genes are TRBV28 and TRBJ1-2; D remains unclear. Germline lookup yields CDR1 MDHEN and CDR2 SYDVKM. The CDR3 contains 15 residues.

The chain carries TRBV15 and TRBJ1-2; 7 nucleotides match TRBD1. V shed 4 bases, J shed 4 bases, and the junction held 9 bases outside the gene matches. Germline CDR1 LNHNV, CDR2 YYDKDF (reference sequence). The CDR3 length is 15 residues. Here the CDR3 DNA reads TGTGCCACCAGCACAGGTGAGGGGGCAAGCTATGGCTACACCTTC. This gives the protein CATSTGEGASYGYTF. Full variable domain (missing parts from reference TRBV15 and TRBJ1-2): DAMVIQNPRYQVTQFGKPVTLSCSQTLNHNVMYWYQQKSSQAPKLLFHYYDKDFNNEADTPDNFQSRRPNTSFCFLDIRSPGLGDTAMYLCATSTGEGASYGYTFGSGTRLTVV.

V gene TRBV7-2 combines with J gene TRBJ1-2, with no clear D. The CDR3 covers 13 residues. Germline V gene sequence: CDR1 SGHTA, CDR2 FQGNSA. Trimming stripped 5 bases from V and 4 bases from J, with 11 bases between. The CDR3 coding sequence is TGTGCCAGCAGCGCGGACGTATCCTATGGCTACACCTTC. This encodes CASSADVSYGYTF.

This clone was detected only a few times. Germline and junction disagree at one end, which may indicate a read error. The genes are TRBV5-4 and TRBJ2-7, with D perhaps matching TRBD2 (5 bases). Germline V gives CDR1 SGHNT, CDR2 YYREEE (reference sequence). The CDR3 contains 12 residues. This CDR3 reads CASSREGYQQYF. In nucleotides, the CDR3 is TGTGCCAGCAGCCGGGAAGGCTACCAGCAGTACTTC.

This chain uses TRBV7-8 with TRBJ2-7; 11 nucleotides match TRBD1. The germline V gene has CDR1 SGHVS and CDR2 FQNEAQ. The CDR3 contains 14 residues. V lost 6 bases, J lost 2 bases, and 3 bases stayed unmatched. The CDR3 DNA follows: TGTGCCAGCAGGTCGGACAGGGGGCCCTACGAGCAGTACTTC. This sequence encodes CASRSDRGPYEQYF.

V and J are TRBV11-2 and TRBJ1-4; D not resolved. This CDR3 is 15 amino acids long. The V gene lost 1 base and the J gene lost 7 bases, with 13 bases spanning the gap. Germline assignment: CDR1 SGHAT and CDR2 FQNNGV. As DNA, the CDR3 is TGTGCCAGCAGCTTAGGTTCCCCCACTGGTGAAAAACTGTTTTTT. Amino acid sequence: CASSLGSPTGEKLFF. The complete variable domain, with remaining parts taken from reference TRBV11-2 and TRBJ1-4, reads EAGVAQSPRYKIIEKRQSVAFWCNPISGHATLYWYQQILGQGPKLLIQFQNNGVVDDSQLPKDRFSAERLKGVDSTLKIQPAKLEDSAVYLCASSLGSPTGEKLFFGSGTQLSVL.

CDR3 sequence: CASSLKEWGLGTEAFF. For the CDR3, the DNA is TGTGCCAGCAGCCTTAAGGAGTGGGGACTGGGCACTGAAGCTTTCTTT. V gene TRBV5-6 combines with J gene TRBJ1-1; tentative D call: TRBD1 (5 bases). Germline V gene sequence: CDR1 SGHDT, CDR2 YYEEEE. V was trimmed by 4 bases and J by 4 bases, leaving 20 bases between them. The CDR3 is made up of 16 amino acids. Supplemented by reference TRBV5-6 and TRBJ1-1, the full variable domain reads DAGVTQSPTHLIKTRGQQVTLRCSPKSGHDTVSWYQQALGQGPQFIFQYYEEEERQRGNFPDRFSGHQFPNYSSELNVNALLLGDSALYLCASSLKEWGLGTEAFFGQGTRLTVV.

The chain links TRBV18 to TRBJ2-5, with D perhaps matching TRBD1 or TRBD2 (5 bases each). V lost 2 bases to trimming and J lost 3 bases, with 13 bases between them. The CDR3 length is 15 residues. The germline V gene has CDR1 KGHSH and CDR2 LQKENI. The CDR3 loop is CASSPIGVGEETQYF. CDR3 bases: TGTGCCAGCTCACCAATCGGCGTGGGGGAAGAGACCCAGTACTTC.

This chain links TRBV6-5 with TRBJ2-7, with D tentatively TRBD1 or TRBD2 (5 bases each). This CDR3 is built from 15 residues. CDR1 and CDR2 from the germline V gene are MNHEY and SVGAGI. V lost 8 bases, J lost 1 base, and 18 bases lay in between. For the CDR3, the DNA is TGTGCCAGCCGAAGGGACGGGACGGGATCCTACGAGCAGTACTTC. Translation gives CASRRDGTGSYEQYF.

The chain joins TRBV6-1 to TRBJ1-3, with D unresolved. The CDR3 runs to 17 residues. Per germline, CDR1 MNHNS and CDR2 SASEGT. Trimming removed 1 base from V and 0 bases from J, with 13 bases in between. CDR3 DNA: TGTGCCAGCAGTGAAGTTGTCACACCCTACTCTGGAAACACCATATATTTT. It yields the protein CASSEVVTPYSGNTIYF.

In DNA form, the CDR3 reads TGTGCCAGCAGCTCTACCAACGCCCGACAGGGGGGTAAGACTGAAGCTTTCTTT. It yields the protein CASSSTNARQGGKTEAFF. J is TRBJ1-1 and V is TRBV13; 9 positions agree with TRBD1. CDR1 is PRHDT, CDR2 FYEKMQ, per germline (reference sequence). The V segment lost 4 bases and the J segment 5 bases; nucleotides outside the gene matches: 17. CDR3 size: 18 residues.

The chain links TRBV6-1 to TRBJ1-2, with a possible D match to TRBD1 (5 bases). This CDR3 is built from 16 residues. Germline V gene sequence: CDR1 MNHNS, CDR2 SASEGT. Trimming took 2 bases from V and 4 from J, leaving 17 bases between them. The CDR3 bases are TGTGCCAGCAGTGAACTCGGTGGGGGGGGTAGCTATGGCTACACCTTC. Translating gives CASSELGGGGSYGYTF.

The rearrangement links TRBV7-2 to TRBJ1-1; D is possibly TRBD1 (5 bases). The length of the CDR3 is 14 residues. The germline gives CDR1 SGHTA, CDR2 FQGNSA. Deletions cut 2 bases from V and 5 bases from J, with 12 bases between. The CDR3 nucleotides read TGTGCCAGCAGCTTATGGCCCCCAGGGACTGAAGCTTTCTTT. Encoded protein: CASSLWPPGTEAFF.

For the CDR3, the DNA is TGTGCCAGCAGTGGGGACAGGAACACTGAAGCTTTCTTT. This codes for CASSGDRNTEAFF. The genes are TRBV6-1 and TRBJ1-1, with 7 bases aligning to TRBD1. The V gene end was trimmed by 4 bases and the J gene end by 1 base; junction bases not matched to a gene: 0. The CDR3 consists of 13 residues. Germline CDR1 and CDR2: MNHNS and SASEGT.

V and J are TRBV5-1 and TRBJ1-1, with TRBD1 as a possible D gene (5 bases). This CDR3 comprises 15 residues. The V gene's germline CDR1 is SGHRS and CDR2 YFSETQ. Trimming left V 4 bases short and J 4 bases short, with 17 bases between. CDR3 in DNA: TGCGCCAGCAGCACTCGGCCCGGGGCTGGCACTGAAGCTTTCTTT. It specifies CASSTRPGAGTEAFF.

The gene calls are TRBV19 and TRBJ2-7, with D perhaps TRBD1 or TRBD2 (6 bases each). The ends were cut back, 6 bases at V and 4 bases at J, with 13 bases in the middle. This CDR3 is 13 amino acids long. From germline, CDR1 is LNHDA and CDR2 SQIVND (reference sequence). The CDR3 DNA is TGTGCCAGTAGGAAGCAGGGGAGGTACGAGCAGTACTTC. Its protein product is CASRKQGRYEQYF.

This sequence joins TRBV2 and TRBJ1-1, with D unresolved. V gave up 2 bases and J gave up 1 base, with 14 bases separating them. Germline V gene lookup returns CDR1 SNHLY and CDR2 FYNNEI. The CDR3 is 16 amino acids. Written as DNA, the CDR3 is TGTGCCAGCAGTGAATCTATTGTATATTCGAACACTGAAGCTTTCTTT. This codes for CASSESIVYSNTEAFF.

This chain uses TRBV10-3 with TRBJ1-2; the D is unclear. V was pared by 7 bases and J by 4 bases, with 19 bases between. Per the germline V gene, CDR1 is ENHRY and CDR2 is SYGVKD. The CDR3 is made up of 15 amino acids. The CDR3 region has the DNA TGTGCCATCACGGACTCGGCGACACCTCTCTATGGCTACACCTTC. Its translation: CAITDSATPLYGYTF.

This sequence joins TRBV11-2 and TRBJ1-6; 9 nucleotides agree with TRBD1. The CDR3 runs to 15 residues. Germline V gene sequence: CDR1 SGHAT, CDR2 FQNNGV. V trimming: 1 base; J trimming: 10 bases; junction bases outside the gene matches: 5. Written as DNA, the CDR3 is TGTGCCAGCAGCTTAGGGGGACAGGGAAAATCACCCCTCCACTTT. Encoded protein: CASSLGGQGKSPLHF.

The genes are TRBV14 and TRBJ1-2, with D uncertain. V was cut by 3 bases and J by 8 bases, with 10 bases left in between. This CDR3 spans 12 amino acids. The germline gives CDR1 SGHDN, CDR2 FVKESK. The DNA for the CDR3 is TGTGCCAGCAGCCAGCGGGCGGGCGGCTACACCTTC. It yields the protein CASSQRAGGYTF.